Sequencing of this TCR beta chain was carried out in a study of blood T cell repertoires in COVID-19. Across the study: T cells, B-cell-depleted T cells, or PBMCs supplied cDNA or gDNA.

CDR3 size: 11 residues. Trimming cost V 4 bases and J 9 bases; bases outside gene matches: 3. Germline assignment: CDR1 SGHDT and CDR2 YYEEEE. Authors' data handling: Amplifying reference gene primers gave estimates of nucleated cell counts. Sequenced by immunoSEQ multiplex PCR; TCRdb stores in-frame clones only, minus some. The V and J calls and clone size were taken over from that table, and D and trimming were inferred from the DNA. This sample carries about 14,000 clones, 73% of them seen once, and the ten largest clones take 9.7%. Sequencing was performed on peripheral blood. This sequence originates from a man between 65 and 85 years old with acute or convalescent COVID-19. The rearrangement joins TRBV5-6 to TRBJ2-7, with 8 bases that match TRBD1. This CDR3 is CASSDRGGQYF. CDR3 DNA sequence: TGTGCCAGCAGCGACAGGGGCGGGCAGTACTTC.